The clone carrying this TCR beta chain was seen a single time. The CDR3 has 16 residues. The V gene end was trimmed by 2 bases and the J gene end by 10 bases; junction bases not matched to a gene: 8. The germline gives CDR1 SGHTA, CDR2 FQGNSA. The data belong to a study of control samples from healthy donors and cancer patients. Data came from immunoSEQ multiplex PCR; TCRdb stores just in-frame clones and leaves some out. This table has about 40,000 clones, roughly 92% appearing once. The rearrangement uses TRBV7-2 and TRBJ1-6; 10 nucleotides align to TRBD1. The sequence was collected from a woman aged 50 to 65 in good health. Source material: blood. CDR3 bases: TGTGCCAGCAGCTTACACGGGACAGGGGTTTACTCACCCCTCCACTTT. Translated: CASSLHGTGVYSPLHF.